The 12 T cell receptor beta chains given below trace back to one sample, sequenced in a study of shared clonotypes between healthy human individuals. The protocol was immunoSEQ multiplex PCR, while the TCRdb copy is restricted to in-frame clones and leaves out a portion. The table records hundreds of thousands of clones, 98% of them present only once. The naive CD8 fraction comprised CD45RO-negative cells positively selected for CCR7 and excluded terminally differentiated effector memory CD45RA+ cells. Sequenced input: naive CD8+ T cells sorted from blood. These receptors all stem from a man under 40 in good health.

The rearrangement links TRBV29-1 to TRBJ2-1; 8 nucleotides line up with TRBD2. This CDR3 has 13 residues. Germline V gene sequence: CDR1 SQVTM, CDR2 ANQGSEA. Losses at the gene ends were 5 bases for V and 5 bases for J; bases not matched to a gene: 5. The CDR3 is CSVKREFNNEQFF. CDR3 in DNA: TGCAGCGTTAAGCGGGAGTTCAACAATGAGCAGTTCTTC.

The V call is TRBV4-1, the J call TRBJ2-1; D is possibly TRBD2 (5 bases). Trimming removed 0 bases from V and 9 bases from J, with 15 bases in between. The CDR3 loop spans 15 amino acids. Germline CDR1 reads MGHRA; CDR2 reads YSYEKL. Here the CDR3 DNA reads TGCGCCAGCAGCCAAGAGTTTTCCGGGGTTGGTGAGCAGTTCTTC. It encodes CASSQEFSGVGEQFF.

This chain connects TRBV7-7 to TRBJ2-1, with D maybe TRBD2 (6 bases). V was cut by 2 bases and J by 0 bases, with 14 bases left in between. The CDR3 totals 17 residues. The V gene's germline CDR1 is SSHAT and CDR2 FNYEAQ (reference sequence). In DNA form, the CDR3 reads TGTGCCAGCAGCTTATGGGAGGCGGGGAGCTCCTACAATGAGCAGTTCTTC. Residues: CASSLWEAGSSYNEQFF.

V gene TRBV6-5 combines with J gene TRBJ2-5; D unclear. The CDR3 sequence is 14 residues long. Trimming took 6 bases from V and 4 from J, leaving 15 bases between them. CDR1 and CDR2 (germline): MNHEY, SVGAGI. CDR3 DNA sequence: TGTGCCAGCAGCCTAGAATGGGGAAGAGAGACCCAGTACTTC. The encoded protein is CASSLEWGRETQYF.

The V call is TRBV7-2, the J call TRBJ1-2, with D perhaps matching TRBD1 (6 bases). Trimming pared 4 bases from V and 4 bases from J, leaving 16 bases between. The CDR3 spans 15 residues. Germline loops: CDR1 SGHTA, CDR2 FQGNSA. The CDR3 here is CASSSFLGGGYGYTF. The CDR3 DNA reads TGTGCCAGCAGCTCCTTTTTGGGGGGCGGCTATGGCTACACCTTC.

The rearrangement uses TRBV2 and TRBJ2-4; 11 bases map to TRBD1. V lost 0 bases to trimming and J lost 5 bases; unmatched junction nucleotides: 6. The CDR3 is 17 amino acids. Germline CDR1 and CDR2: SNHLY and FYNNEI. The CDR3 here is CASSEAIGTGGQNIQYF. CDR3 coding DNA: TGTGCCAGCAGTGAAGCGATTGGGACAGGGGGGCAAAACATTCAGTACTTC.

Written as DNA, the CDR3 is TGCGCCAGCAGCCAAGAAACACAGGGTGCCTACGAGCAGTACTTC. It yields the protein CASSQETQGAYEQYF. The chain combines TRBV4-1 with TRBJ2-7; weak D call: TRBD1 (6 bases). Trimming removed 0 bases from V and 2 bases from J, with 11 bases in between. The germline gives CDR1 MGHRA, CDR2 YSYEKL. The CDR3 has 15 residues.

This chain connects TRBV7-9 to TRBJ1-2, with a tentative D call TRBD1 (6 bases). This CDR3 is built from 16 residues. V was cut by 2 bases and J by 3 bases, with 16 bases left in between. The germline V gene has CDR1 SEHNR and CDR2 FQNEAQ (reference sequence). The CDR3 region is CASSLPSNREDYGYTF. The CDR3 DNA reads TGTGCCAGCAGCTTACCCTCGAACAGGGAAGACTATGGCTACACCTTC.

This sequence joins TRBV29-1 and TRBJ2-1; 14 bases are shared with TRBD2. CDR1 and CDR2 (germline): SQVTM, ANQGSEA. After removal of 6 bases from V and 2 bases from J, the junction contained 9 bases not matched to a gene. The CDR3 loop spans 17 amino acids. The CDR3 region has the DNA TGCAGCGTCTCGGGACTAGCGGGAGAGGTTGCCTACAATGAGCAGTTCTTC. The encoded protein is CSVSGLAGEVAYNEQFF.

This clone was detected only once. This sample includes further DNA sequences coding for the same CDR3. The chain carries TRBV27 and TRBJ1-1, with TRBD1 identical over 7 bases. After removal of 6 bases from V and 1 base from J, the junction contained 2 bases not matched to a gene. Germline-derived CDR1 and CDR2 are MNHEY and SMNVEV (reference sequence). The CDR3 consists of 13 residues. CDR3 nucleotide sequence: TGTGCCAGCAGCTGGACAGGGAACACTGAAGCTTTCTTT. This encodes CASSWTGNTEAFF.

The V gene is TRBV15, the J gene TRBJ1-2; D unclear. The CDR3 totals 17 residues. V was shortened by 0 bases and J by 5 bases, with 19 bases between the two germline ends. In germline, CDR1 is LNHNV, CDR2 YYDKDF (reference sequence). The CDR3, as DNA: TGTGCCACCAGCAGAGATTTGGGTCTGACGGTGGGTTATGGCTACACCTTC. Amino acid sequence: CATSRDLGLTVGYGYTF.

The DNA of the CDR3 is TGTGCCAGCAGCTCCTACCTTACAGGGGCGCGTGAGACCCAGTACTTC. This gives the protein CASSSYLTGARETQYF. The genes are TRBV7-6 and TRBJ2-5; TRBD1 aligns across 7 bases. V dropped 4 bases and J dropped 5; count of bases not matched to a gene: 13. Germline V gene sequence: CDR1 SGHVS, CDR2 FNYEAQ. The CDR3 contains 16 residues.